Shown below are 9 T cell receptor beta chains from a single sample sequenced in a study of blood T cell repertoires in COVID-19 (dated by TCRdb to the early 2020s). Library preparation employed the immunoSEQ multiplex PCR assay. TCRdb provides this immuneACCESS table in a form limited to in-frame rearrangements. Some clones are lacking; in checked studies, under half of them reflect an unresolved V gene, and why the rest are absent is not known. For this sample there are roughly 160,000 clones; 88% appear just once. Approximately 2.1% of the sample comes from the top ten. Input material: peripheral blood. The receptors derive from a man aged 50-59 years who had recovered from COVID-19.

This chain links TRBV27 with TRBJ1-1; maybe TRBD1 (6 bases). V was clipped by 8 bases and J by 3 bases, with 16 bases between them. The CDR3 extends over 14 amino acids. Germline loops: CDR1 MNHEY, CDR2 SMNVEV (reference sequence). CDR3 loop: CASRITTGYTEAFF. The CDR3 coding sequence is TGTGCCAGCCGAATCACGACAGGTTACACTGAAGCTTTCTTT.

This clone was counted once. The genes are TRBV4-3 and TRBJ2-3, with 9 positions matching TRBD2. V lost 0 bases to trimming and J lost 3 bases; unmatched junction nucleotides: 4. This CDR3 contains 16 residues. CDR1 and CDR2 (germline): LGHNA, YSLEER. CDR3 amino acids: CASSQELAGGTDTQYF. CDR3 DNA sequence: TGCGCCAGCAGCCAAGAACTGGCGGGAGGGACAGATACGCAGTATTTT.

The chain uses TRBV7-2 and TRBJ2-3; 7 nucleotides line up with TRBD1. J lost 2 bases, V lost 0 bases, and 5 bases had no gene match. Germline V CDR1 and CDR2: SGHTA, FQGNSA. The length of the CDR3 is 16 residues. Here the CDR3 reads CASSLAGGGFTDTQYF. The CDR3 DNA is TGTGCCAGCAGCTTAGCAGGGGGCGGGTTCACAGATACGCAGTATTTT.

V is TRBV7-9 and J is TRBJ2-7; the match to TRBD1 covers 9 bases. This CDR3 region has 15 residues. The V gene end was trimmed by 0 bases and the J gene end by 6 bases; junction bases not matched to a gene: 6. Germline assignment: CDR1 SEHNR and CDR2 FQNEAQ (reference sequence). Here the CDR3 reads CASSLAGDRAREQYF. CDR3 coding DNA: TGTGCCAGCAGCTTAGCCGGGGACAGGGCACGCGAGCAGTACTTC.

The sample holds one count of this clone. CDR3 protein: CASSLEASGSYEQYF. Written as DNA, the CDR3 is TGTGCCAGCAGCTTGGAAGCTAGCGGCTCCTACGAGCAGTACTTC. The chain is built from TRBV5-6 and TRBJ2-7; TRBD2 aligns across 7 bases. V was pared by 0 bases and J by 0 bases, with 3 bases of the junction left unmatched. The germline CDR1 and CDR2 sequences are SGHDT and YYEEEE. The CDR3 is 15 residues long.

The J gene is TRBJ1-4, the V gene TRBV15; TRBD1 is a possible D gene (6 bases). Germline V CDR1 and CDR2: LNHNV, YYDKDF (reference sequence). Trimming took off 1 base at V and 7 bases at J, with 13 bases between the two ends. The CDR3 spans 15 residues. In DNA, the CDR3 is TGTGCCACCAGCAGAGCCGGGACAATGGGTGAAAAACTGTTTTTT. Protein sequence: CATSRAGTMGEKLFF. The variable domain in full, completed from reference TRBV15 and TRBJ1-4, reads DAMVIQNPRYQVTQFGKPVTLSCSQTLNHNVMYWYQQKSSQAPKLLFHYYDKDFNNEADTPDNFQSRRPNTSFCFLDIRSPGLGDTAMYLCATSRAGTMGEKLFFGSGTQLSVL.

A note on this clone: Other DNA sequences of this sample code for an identical CDR3. The V call is TRBV24-1, the J call TRBJ2-5; 7 positions agree with TRBD2. Trimming took 3 bases from V and 4 from J; bases not matched to a gene: 4. Looked up from germline, CDR1 is KGHDR and CDR2 is SFDVKD. The CDR3 spans 14 residues. The CDR3 sequence is CATSDPGGGETQYF. The CDR3 region has the DNA TGTGCCACCAGTGATCCGGGGGGTGGAGAGACCCAGTACTTC.

V usage is TRBV6-6 and J usage is TRBJ2-3, with 7 bases fitting TRBD1. The length of the CDR3 is 16 residues. The germline V gene encodes CDR1 MNHNY and CDR2 SVGAGI (reference sequence). With 6 bases clipped from V and 2 bases from J, the junction kept 11 bases outside the gene matches. The CDR3 sequence is CASSGSQGTPTDTQYF. The CDR3 nucleotides read TGTGCCAGCAGCGGTTCACAGGGGACGCCCACAGATACGCAGTATTTT.

The V and J genes are TRBV27 and TRBJ2-7; D is possibly TRBD2 (6 bases). Germline CDR1 reads MNHEY; CDR2 reads SMNVEV (reference sequence). The CDR3 loop spans 15 amino acids. V was pared by 1 base and J by 2 bases, with 12 bases between. CDR3 residues: CASSLFGGGAYEQYF. CDR3 nucleotide sequence: TGTGCCAGCAGTTTATTCGGTGGAGGGGCCTACGAGCAGTACTTC.